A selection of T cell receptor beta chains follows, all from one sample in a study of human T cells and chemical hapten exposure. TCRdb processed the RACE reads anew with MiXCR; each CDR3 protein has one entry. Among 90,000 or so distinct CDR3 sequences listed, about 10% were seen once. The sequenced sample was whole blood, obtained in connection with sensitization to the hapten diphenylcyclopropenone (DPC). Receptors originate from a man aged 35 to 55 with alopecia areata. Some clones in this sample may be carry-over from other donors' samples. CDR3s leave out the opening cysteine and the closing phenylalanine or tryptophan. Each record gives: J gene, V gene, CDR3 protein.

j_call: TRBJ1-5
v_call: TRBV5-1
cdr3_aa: ASSLGDSVNQPQH

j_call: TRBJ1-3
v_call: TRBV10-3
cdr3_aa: AISEWAREPGNTIY

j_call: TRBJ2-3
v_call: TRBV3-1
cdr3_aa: ASSPAGTGNFDTQY

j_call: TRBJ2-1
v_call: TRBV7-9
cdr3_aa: ASSFGSGRYF

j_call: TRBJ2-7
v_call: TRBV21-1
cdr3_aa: ASSNHRDRDYEQY

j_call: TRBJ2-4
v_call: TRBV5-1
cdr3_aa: ASSGSGIAKNIQY

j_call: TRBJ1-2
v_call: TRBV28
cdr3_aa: ASSSYLLLGGYT

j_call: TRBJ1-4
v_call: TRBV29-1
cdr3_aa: SVGQGASNEKLF

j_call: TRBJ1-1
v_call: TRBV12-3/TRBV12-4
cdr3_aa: ASSSGTVIMNTEAF

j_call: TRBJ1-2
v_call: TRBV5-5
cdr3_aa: ASSAQANPYGYT

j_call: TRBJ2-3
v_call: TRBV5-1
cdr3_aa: ASSLEMDTQY

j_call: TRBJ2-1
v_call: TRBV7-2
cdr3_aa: ASSTPGRWGNEQF

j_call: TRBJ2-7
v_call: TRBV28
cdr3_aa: ASTSGGYEQY

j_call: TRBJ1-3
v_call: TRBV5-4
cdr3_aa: ASSSYSSGNTIY

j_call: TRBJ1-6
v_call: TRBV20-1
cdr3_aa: SASGGSGYNSPLH

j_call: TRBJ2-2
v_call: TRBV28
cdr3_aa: ASTNSGRTGELF